A selection of T cell receptor beta chains follows, all from one sample in a study of T cell responses to AZD1222 COVID-19 vaccine. Some clones are missing from TCRdb's copy, which holds only in-frame ones; the method was immunoSEQ multiplex PCR. Of roughly 150,000 clones listed, roughly 89% are singletons. Sequences were derived from peripheral blood, sampled on day 0 of AZD1222 vaccination. The origin of the receptors is an adult in good health. Both conserved end residues are part of each CDR3. A D gene is named only where the DNA matches it firmly. Size is stated for part of the rows, as once, few or many counts, or as a class when the clone is expanded.

j_gene: TRBJ1-3; abundance: NA; d_gene: NA; v_gene: TRBV19; CDR3nt: TGTGCCAGTAGCCAAGGACACGGGGAGGTCACCATATATTTT; CDR3aa: CASSQGHGEVTIYF
j_gene: TRBJ2-7; abundance: NA; d_gene: NA; v_gene: TRBV30; CDR3nt: TGTGCCTGGAGTTCCCTCTACTTAGGGGACGGAAAAAACTACGAGCAGTACTTC; CDR3aa: CAWSSLYLGDGKNYEQYF
j_gene: TRBJ1-2; abundance: NA; d_gene: NA; v_gene: TRBV3-1/TRBV3-2; CDR3nt: TGTGCCAGCAGCCAACATCAACAGGGCAATGGCTACACCTTC; CDR3aa: CASSQHQQGNGYTF
j_gene: TRBJ1-5; abundance: NA; d_gene: TRBD1; v_gene: TRBV19; CDR3nt: TGTGCCAGTAGTACTCGGACAGGGGATCAGCCCCAGCATTTT; CDR3aa: CASSTRTGDQPQHF
j_gene: TRBJ1-5; abundance: once; d_gene: NA; v_gene: TRBV6-1; CDR3nt: TGTGCCAGCAGTGTTTTCCGCAGGGGAAGCAATCAGCCCCAGCATTTT; CDR3aa: CASSVFRRGSNQPQHF
j_gene: TRBJ1-3; abundance: once; d_gene: NA; v_gene: TRBV29-1; CDR3nt: TGCAGCGTTGAAGAAGCCGGCACGGAGAGAAACACCATATATTTT; CDR3aa: CSVEEAGTERNTIYF
j_gene: TRBJ2-7; abundance: NA; d_gene: NA; v_gene: TRBV7-9; CDR3nt: TGTGCCAGCAGCTTAAGTAGTTCCTACGAGCAGTACTTC; CDR3aa: CASSLSSSYEQYF
j_gene: TRBJ2-1; abundance: NA; d_gene: NA; v_gene: TRBV6-2/TRBV6-3; CDR3nt: TGTGCCAGCAGTTACAGAATTCTATACAATGAGCAGTTCTTC; CDR3aa: CASSYRILYNEQFF
j_gene: TRBJ1-2; abundance: NA; d_gene: TRBD1; v_gene: TRBV6-2/TRBV6-3; CDR3nt: TGTGCCAGCAGTCCCTGGACAGGACTTAACTATGGCTACACCTTC; CDR3aa: CASSPWTGLNYGYTF
j_gene: TRBJ2-6; abundance: few; d_gene: NA; v_gene: TRBV5-4; CDR3nt: TGTGCCAGCAGCTGGTTCTCTGGGGCCAACGTCCTGACTTTC; CDR3aa: CASSWFSGANVLTF
j_gene: TRBJ1-4; abundance: NA; d_gene: TRBD1; v_gene: TRBV3-1/TRBV3-2; CDR3nt: TGTGCCAGCAGTTCCAGGGGGCAAGGTGAAAAACTGTTTTTT; CDR3aa: CASSSRGQGEKLFF
j_gene: TRBJ1-6; abundance: NA; d_gene: NA; v_gene: TRBV5-1; CDR3nt: TGCGCCAGCAGCTTGGCCCGTGGTGGGGAGGCTAATTCACCCCTCCACTTT; CDR3aa: CASSLARGGEANSPLHF
j_gene: TRBJ2-7; abundance: NA; d_gene: NA; v_gene: TRBV4-2; CDR3nt: TGTGCCAGCAGCCCCCAATTTCTATACGGATCCTACGAGCAGTACTTC; CDR3aa: CASSPQFLYGSYEQYF
j_gene: TRBJ1-4; abundance: NA; d_gene: NA; v_gene: TRBV11-2; CDR3nt: TGTGCCAGCAGCTTCTCGGGGTTAGGGTTGTTTTTT; CDR3aa: CASSFSGLGLFF
j_gene: TRBJ1-5; abundance: NA; d_gene: NA; v_gene: TRBV15; CDR3nt: TGTGCCACCAGCAGAGGGGGGAAAGGAAGCAATCAGCCCCAGCATTTT; CDR3aa: CATSRGGKGSNQPQHF
j_gene: TRBJ1-4; abundance: NA; d_gene: TRBD1; v_gene: TRBV11-2; CDR3nt: TGTGCCAGCAGCTTCGACAGGGAGGGCGAAAAACTGTTTTTT; CDR3aa: CASSFDREGEKLFF
j_gene: TRBJ1-4; abundance: NA; d_gene: NA; v_gene: TRBV3-1/TRBV3-2; CDR3nt: TGTGCCAGCAGCCAAAGGGGTACTAATGAAAAACTGTTTTTT; CDR3aa: CASSQRGTNEKLFF
j_gene: TRBJ1-2; abundance: NA; d_gene: NA; v_gene: TRBV25-1; CDR3nt: TGTGCCAGCAGTGAATTGGGGGGGGAGAGGTACTATGGCTACACCTTC; CDR3aa: CASSELGGERYYGYTF
j_gene: TRBJ2-5; abundance: NA; d_gene: TRBD1; v_gene: TRBV24-1; CDR3nt: TGTGCCACCAGTGATAAGGGGGCTCCCATCGAGACCCAGTACTTC; CDR3aa: CATSDKGAPIETQYF
j_gene: TRBJ2-7; abundance: NA; d_gene: NA; v_gene: TRBV24-1; CDR3nt: TGTGCCACCAGTCTAGTGGGGGCGAACTACGAGCAGTACTTC; CDR3aa: CATSLVGANYEQYF
j_gene: TRBJ2-1; abundance: NA; d_gene: TRBD2; v_gene: TRBV18; CDR3nt: TGTGCCAGCTCACCGCGGACTAGCGGGGGACAGAATGAGCAGTTCTTC; CDR3aa: CASSPRTSGGQNEQFF
j_gene: TRBJ1-1; abundance: once; d_gene: NA; v_gene: TRBV21-1; CDR3nt: TGTGCCAGCAGCGAAACACGGACAGAGATGAACACTGAAGCTTTCTTT; CDR3aa: CASSETRTEMNTEAFF
j_gene: TRBJ2-4; abundance: NA; d_gene: NA; v_gene: TRBV19; CDR3nt: TGTGCCAGTACCAACCGCTCCCTGGGCAAAAACATTCAGTACTTC; CDR3aa: CASTNRSLGKNIQYF
j_gene: TRBJ2-3; abundance: NA; d_gene: TRBD1; v_gene: TRBV19; CDR3nt: TGTGCCAGTAGTACTAGGGGGCATGGCACAGATACGCAGTATTTT; CDR3aa: CASSTRGHGTDTQYF
j_gene: TRBJ1-4; abundance: NA; d_gene: TRBD1; v_gene: TRBV5-1; CDR3nt: TGCGCCAGCAGCGAACCGGGACAGGTTAATGAAAAACTGTTTTTT; CDR3aa: CASSEPGQVNEKLFF
j_gene: TRBJ1-6; abundance: NA; d_gene: TRBD1; v_gene: TRBV2; CDR3nt: TGTGCCAGCAGGGTACAGGGGAGCTCCTATAATTCACCCCTCCACTTT; CDR3aa: CASRVQGSSYNSPLHF
j_gene: TRBJ1-2; abundance: NA; d_gene: NA; v_gene: TRBV4-1; CDR3nt: TGCGCCAGCAGCCAAGAGGGGACAAGCTACACCTTC; CDR3aa: CASSQEGTSYTF
j_gene: TRBJ2-3; abundance: NA; d_gene: NA; v_gene: TRBV5-1; CDR3nt: TGCGCCAGCAGCTTAGGCCGGGGTAGTCTCACAGATACGCAGTATTTT; CDR3aa: CASSLGRGSLTDTQYF
j_gene: TRBJ2-2; abundance: NA; d_gene: TRBD1; v_gene: TRBV10-3; CDR3nt: TGTGCCATCAGAGCCGGGACAGGGGGCGCGTCCGGGGAGCTGTTTTTT; CDR3aa: CAIRAGTGGASGELFF
j_gene: TRBJ2-2; abundance: NA; d_gene: TRBD1; v_gene: TRBV2; CDR3nt: TGTGCCAGCAGCCGGGACAGGGGTACGAACACCGGGGAGCTGTTTTTT; CDR3aa: CASSRDRGTNTGELFF
j_gene: TRBJ2-7; abundance: NA; d_gene: NA; v_gene: TRBV5-4; CDR3nt: TGTGCCAGCAGCTTGCCCCCTAGAGCCGAGCAGTACTTC; CDR3aa: CASSLPPRAEQYF
j_gene: TRBJ2-1; abundance: NA; d_gene: TRBD2; v_gene: TRBV10-3; CDR3nt: TGTGCCATCAGTGAAACCGGGACTAGCGGGCTTAATGAGCAGTTCTTC; CDR3aa: CAISETGTSGLNEQFF
j_gene: TRBJ2-7; abundance: NA; d_gene: TRBD2; v_gene: TRBV27; CDR3nt: TGTGCCAGCAGTACGCGGACTAGCTACGAGCAGTACTTC; CDR3aa: CASSTRTSYEQYF
j_gene: TRBJ1-5; abundance: NA; d_gene: NA; v_gene: TRBV6-6; CDR3nt: TGTGCCAGCAGTATCAGGGTTGAGAGCAATCAGCCCCAGCATTTT; CDR3aa: CASSIRVESNQPQHF
j_gene: TRBJ1-4; abundance: few; d_gene: TRBD1; v_gene: TRBV30; CDR3nt: TGTGCCTGGACACCGGGACAGATTAATGAAAAACTGTTTTTT; CDR3aa: CAWTPGQINEKLFF
j_gene: TRBJ2-3; abundance: NA; d_gene: NA; v_gene: TRBV5-5; CDR3nt: TGTGCCAGCAGCTTGAGGGGGGTGGGCACAGATACGCAGTATTTT; CDR3aa: CASSLRGVGTDTQYF
j_gene: TRBJ1-5; abundance: NA; d_gene: NA; v_gene: TRBV27; CDR3nt: TGTGCCAGCAGTTTAAGGTTGGGCGAGGGTAGCAATCAGCCCCAGCATTTT; CDR3aa: CASSLRLGEGSNQPQHF
j_gene: TRBJ2-5; abundance: NA; d_gene: NA; v_gene: TRBV27; CDR3nt: TGTGCCAGCAGTTTATCTTTCACTAGAACAGAGACCCAGTACTTC; CDR3aa: CASSLSFTRTETQYF
j_gene: TRBJ1-1; abundance: NA; d_gene: TRBD1; v_gene: TRBV19; CDR3nt: TGTGCCAGTAGTCGGCAGGGGGCATCGGAAGCTTTCTTT; CDR3aa: CASSRQGASEAFF
j_gene: TRBJ2-7; abundance: few; d_gene: NA; v_gene: TRBV7-8; CDR3nt: TGTGCCAGCAGTATTGGGGTACGCTACGAGCAGTACTTC; CDR3aa: CASSIGVRYEQYF
j_gene: TRBJ1-6; abundance: few; d_gene: TRBD1; v_gene: TRBV4-2; CDR3nt: TGTGCCAGCAGCCTGGGCAGGGGGCGCACACCCCTCCACTTT; CDR3aa: CASSLGRGRTPLHF
j_gene: TRBJ1-5; abundance: NA; d_gene: NA; v_gene: TRBV4-2; CDR3nt: TGTGCCAGCAGCCAAGGGGGCCCTAATCAGCCCCGGCATTTT; CDR3aa: CASSQGGPNQPRHF
j_gene: TRBJ1-5; abundance: NA; d_gene: NA; v_gene: TRBV19; CDR3nt: TGTGCCAGTGATACTGGGCAGGGAGTCAATCAGCCCCAGCATTTT; CDR3aa: CASDTGQGVNQPQHF
j_gene: TRBJ2-7; abundance: NA; d_gene: NA; v_gene: TRBV20-1; CDR3nt: TGCAGTGCTAGTCCCGGTGTAGTCGAGCAGTACTTC; CDR3aa: CSASPGVVEQYF
j_gene: TRBJ1-1; abundance: NA; d_gene: NA; v_gene: TRBV7-2; CDR3nt: TGTGCCAGCAGCCCCGAACCAGGGAACACTGAAGCTTTCTTT; CDR3aa: CASSPEPGNTEAFF